The 12 T cell receptor beta chains below all came from one sample that was sequenced in a study of shared clonotypes between healthy human individuals (dated by TCRdb to 2020 to 2021). Receptors were amplified or captured by the immunoSEQ multiplex PCR assay. TCRdb stores this immuneACCESS table with in-frame sequences only. Part of the clones is absent; in the studies checked, under half of the shortfall reflects unresolved V genes, and no reason is known for the rest. The sample table contains about 380,000 clones; only one count was recorded for around 96% of them. The ten largest account for around 0.32% of the sample. Source material: memory CD8+ T cells sorted from blood. Reading the label with the study, this specimen's cell subset or site is: CD45RO+ cells pooled with CCR7-negative TemRA cells. Receptors originate from a man aged 25-45 years in good health.

The chain joins TRBV7-9 to TRBJ1-6; the D gene is possibly TRBD1 (6 bases). Germline-derived CDR1 and CDR2 are SEHNR and FQNEAQ (reference sequence). The CDR3 loop spans 14 amino acids. The germline V and J ends were trimmed by 3 bases and 6 bases, with 9 bases remaining between them. The CDR3 nucleotides are TGTGCCAGCAGCTTCGGACAGATTAATTCACCCCTCCACTTT. Encoded protein: CASSFGQINSPLHF.

J is TRBJ1-4 and V is TRBV6-1; TRBD1 matches at 7 bases. The germline CDR1 and CDR2 sequences are MNHNS and SASEGT. This CDR3 is built from 16 residues. Trimming cost V 3 bases and J 5 bases; bases outside gene matches: 9. The chain's CDR3 is CASSDLQGTVNEKLFF. For the CDR3, the DNA is TGTGCCAGCAGTGACCTACAGGGGACTGTAAATGAAAAACTGTTTTTT.

The chain joins TRBV10-3 to TRBJ1-5, with D possibly being TRBD1 (6 bases). This CDR3 has 15 amino acids. Germline V gives CDR1 ENHRY, CDR2 SYGVKD. V lost 6 bases and J 0 bases, leaving 12 bases between the germline ends. The CDR3 sequence: CAIRDSDVSNQPQHF. CDR3 nucleotides: TGTGCCATCAGGGACAGCGATGTTAGCAATCAGCCCCAGCATTTT.

CDR3 amino acids: CASSLGIPYTGELFF. The CDR3 nucleotides read TGTGCCAGCAGCTTAGGGATCCCCTACACCGGGGAGCTGTTTTTT. The chain joins TRBV5-4 to TRBJ2-2; D is ambiguous. Trimming pared 2 bases from V and 3 bases from J, leaving 11 bases between. The CDR3 has 15 amino acids. Germline V CDR1 and CDR2: SGHNT, YYREEE (reference sequence).

The gene calls are TRBV29-1 and TRBJ2-1; D is unclear. The germline V and J ends were trimmed by 5 bases and 4 bases, with 3 bases remaining between them. Per the germline V gene, CDR1 is SQVTM and CDR2 is ANQGSEA. The CDR3 consists of 10 residues. The CDR3 region is CSVIYNEQFF. The CDR3 nucleotides are TGCAGCGTTATTTACAATGAGCAGTTCTTC.

The J gene is TRBJ2-3, the V gene TRBV9; D is undetermined. Germline lookup yields CDR1 SGDLS and CDR2 YYNGEE. V lost 4 bases and J 4 bases, leaving 13 bases between the germline ends. This CDR3 is 14 amino acids long. The DNA for the CDR3 is TGTGCCAGCAGCCCCCGTTCCCCCTCAGATACGCAGTATTTT. It specifies CASSPRSPSDTQYF. Full variable domain (rest looked up from reference TRBV9 and TRBJ2-3): DSGVTQTPKHLITATGQRVTLRCSPRSGDLSVYWYQQSLDQGLQFLIQYYNGEERAKGNILERFSAQQFPDLHSELNLSSLELGDSALYFCASSPRSPSDTQYFGPGTRLTVL.

The chain carries TRBV4-1 and TRBJ1-6, with TRBD1 as a possible D gene (6 bases). Germline CDR1 MGHRA, CDR2 YSYEKL. The CDR3 is 16 amino acids. Trimming removed 4 bases at V and 4 bases at J, with 14 bases between. The DNA of the CDR3 is TGCGCCAGCAGCCGGGCTAGGACAGAGTATAATTCACCCCTCCACTTT. Translating it yields CASSRARTEYNSPLHF.

The chain is built from TRBV29-1 and TRBJ2-2; 12 nucleotides match TRBD2. V gave up 1 base and J gave up 7 bases; unmatched junction bases: 7. CDR3 length: 16 residues. Germline loops: CDR1 SQVTM, CDR2 ANQGSEA. CDR3 amino acids: CSVEGRLAGESGELFF. In nucleotides, the CDR3 is TGCAGCGTTGAAGGGCGACTAGCGGGAGAGAGCGGGGAGCTGTTTTTT.

This sequence joins TRBV28 and TRBJ2-1, with 15 nucleotides matching TRBD2. The CDR3 is made up of 19 amino acids. Germline-derived CDR1 and CDR2 are MDHEN and SYDVKM. After removal of 4 bases from V and 6 bases from J, the junction contained 13 bases not matched to a gene. Here the CDR3 reads CASSYLGLAGGPLGNEQFF. The DNA of the CDR3 is TGTGCCAGCAGTTATCTCGGACTAGCGGGAGGGCCCCTTGGCAATGAGCAGTTCTTC. Supplemented by reference TRBV28 and TRBJ2-1, the full variable domain reads DVKVTQSSRYLVKRTGEKVFLECVQDMDHENMFWYRQDPGLGLRLIYFSYDVKMKEKGDIPEGYSVSREKKERFSLILESASTNQTSMYLCASSYLGLAGGPLGNEQFFGPGTRLTVL.

The chain couples TRBV27 to TRBJ2-3, with D perhaps matching TRBD2 (6 bases). Germline CDR1 MNHEY, CDR2 SMNVEV (reference sequence). Between the trimmed V and J ends, which lost 8 bases and 6 bases, there was a span of 15 bases. The CDR3 runs 13 residues. The CDR3 DNA reads TGTGCCAGCCACAGACTAGGTGGGGATACGCAGTATTTT. It is translated as CASHRLGGDTQYF.

The chain joins TRBV28 to TRBJ2-6, with D tentatively TRBD2 (5 bases). V was clipped by 3 bases and J by 2 bases, with 11 bases between them. This CDR3 comprises 16 residues. Germline CDR1 reads MDHEN; CDR2 reads SYDVKM. The chain's CDR3 is CASSLRALAGANVLTF. As DNA, the CDR3 is TGTGCCAGCAGTTTGAGGGCTCTTGCTGGGGCCAACGTCCTGACTTTC.

The gene calls are TRBV29-1 and TRBJ2-3, with a possible D match to TRBD1 (6 bases). There are 17 residues in the CDR3. From germline, CDR1 is SQVTM and CDR2 ANQGSEA. V dropped 7 bases and J dropped 3 bases, with 26 bases sitting between them. The CDR3 sequence is CSAPWGEQGIRTDTQYF. CDR3 nucleotide sequence: TGCAGCGCCCCTTGGGGCGAACAGGGCATCCGAACAGATACGCAGTATTTT.